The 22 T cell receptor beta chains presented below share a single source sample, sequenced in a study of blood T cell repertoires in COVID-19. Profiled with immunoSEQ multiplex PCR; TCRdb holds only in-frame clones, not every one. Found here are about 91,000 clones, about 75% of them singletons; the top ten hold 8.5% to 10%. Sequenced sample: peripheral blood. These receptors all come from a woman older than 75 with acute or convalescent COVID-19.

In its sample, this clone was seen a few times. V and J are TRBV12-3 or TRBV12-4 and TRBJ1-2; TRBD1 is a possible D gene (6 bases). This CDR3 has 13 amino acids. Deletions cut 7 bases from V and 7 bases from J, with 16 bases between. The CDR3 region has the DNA TGTGCCAGCACCTCGGGGGGGGCGCTTGGCTACACCTTC. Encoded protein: CASTSGGALGYTF.

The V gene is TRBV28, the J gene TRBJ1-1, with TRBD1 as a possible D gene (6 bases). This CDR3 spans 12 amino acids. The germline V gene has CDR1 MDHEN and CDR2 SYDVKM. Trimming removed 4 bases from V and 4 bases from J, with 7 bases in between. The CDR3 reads CASSSGVTEAFF. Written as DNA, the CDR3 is TGTGCCAGCAGTTCAGGGGTCACTGAAGCTTTCTTT.

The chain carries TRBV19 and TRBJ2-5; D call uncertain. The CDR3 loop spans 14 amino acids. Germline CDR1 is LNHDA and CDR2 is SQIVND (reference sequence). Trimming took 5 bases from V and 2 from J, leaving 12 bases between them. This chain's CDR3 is CASSPRQFQETQYF. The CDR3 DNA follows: TGTGCCAGTAGTCCACGACAATTTCAAGAGACCCAGTACTTC. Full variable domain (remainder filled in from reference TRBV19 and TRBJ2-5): DGGITQSPKYLFRKEGQNVTLSCEQNLNHDAMYWYRQDPGQGLRLIYYSQIVNDFQKGDIAEGYSVSREKKESFPLTVTSAQKNPTAFYLCASSPRQFQETQYFGPGTRLLVL.

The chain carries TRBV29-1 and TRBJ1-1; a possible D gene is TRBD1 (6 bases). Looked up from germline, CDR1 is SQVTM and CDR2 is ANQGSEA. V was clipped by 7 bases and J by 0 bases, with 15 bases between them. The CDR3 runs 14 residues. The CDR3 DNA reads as TGCAGCGCTTCGACAGGAACCTTGAACACTGAAGCTTTCTTT. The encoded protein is CSASTGTLNTEAFF.

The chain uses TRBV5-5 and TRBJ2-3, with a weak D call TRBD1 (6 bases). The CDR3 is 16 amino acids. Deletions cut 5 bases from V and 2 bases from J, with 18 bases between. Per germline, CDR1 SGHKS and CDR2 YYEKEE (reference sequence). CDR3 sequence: CASSPPTGLVTDTQYF. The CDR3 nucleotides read TGTGCCAGCAGTCCGCCTACAGGGCTGGTCACAGATACGCAGTATTTT.

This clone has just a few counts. CDR3 nucleotides: TGTGCCAGCAGCCCAGGGCTCACCACAGATACGCAGTATTTT. Amino acids: CASSPGLTTDTQYF. V gene TRBV7-2 combines with J gene TRBJ2-3; the D gene is possibly TRBD1 (5 bases). CDR3 length: 14 residues. Trimming cost V 5 bases and J 2 bases, with 11 bases left between them. CDR1 is SGHTA and CDR2 is FQGNSA in the germline V gene.

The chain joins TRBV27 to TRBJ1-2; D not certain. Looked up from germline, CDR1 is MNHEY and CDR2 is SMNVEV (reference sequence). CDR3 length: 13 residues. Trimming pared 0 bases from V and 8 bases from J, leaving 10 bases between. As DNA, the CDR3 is TGTGCCAGCAGTTTATCGGGAGGGTCCGGCTACACCTTC. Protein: CASSLSGGSGYTF.

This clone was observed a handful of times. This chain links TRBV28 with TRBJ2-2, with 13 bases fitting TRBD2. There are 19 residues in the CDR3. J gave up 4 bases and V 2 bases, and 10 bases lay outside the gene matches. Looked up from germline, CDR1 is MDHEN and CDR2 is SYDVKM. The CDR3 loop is CASSLRDLTSGRTTGELFF. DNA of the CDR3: TGTGCCAGCAGTTTAAGGGATTTGACTAGCGGGAGGACCACCGGGGAGCTGTTTTTT.

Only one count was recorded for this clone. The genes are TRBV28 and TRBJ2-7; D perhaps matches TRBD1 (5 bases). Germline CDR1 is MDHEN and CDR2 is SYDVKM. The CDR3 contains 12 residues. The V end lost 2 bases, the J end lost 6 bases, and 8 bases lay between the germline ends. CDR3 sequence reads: CASSLQGSEQYF. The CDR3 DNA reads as TGTGCCAGCAGTTTACAGGGAAGCGAGCAGTACTTC.

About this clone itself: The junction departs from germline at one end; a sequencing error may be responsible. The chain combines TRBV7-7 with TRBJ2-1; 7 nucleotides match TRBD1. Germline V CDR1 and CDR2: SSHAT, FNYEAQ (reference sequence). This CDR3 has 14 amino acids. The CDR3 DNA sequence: TGTGCTAGCAGCCTCAGGGGGACAGACAATGAGCAGTTCTTC. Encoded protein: CASSLRGTDNEQFF.

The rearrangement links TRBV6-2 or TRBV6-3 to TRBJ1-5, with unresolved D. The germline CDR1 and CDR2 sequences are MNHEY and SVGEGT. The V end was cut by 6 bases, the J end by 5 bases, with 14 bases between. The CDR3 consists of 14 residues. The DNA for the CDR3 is TGTGCCAGCAGCCTCGACGGAGGACATCAGCCCCAGCATTTT. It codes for CASSLDGGHQPQHF.

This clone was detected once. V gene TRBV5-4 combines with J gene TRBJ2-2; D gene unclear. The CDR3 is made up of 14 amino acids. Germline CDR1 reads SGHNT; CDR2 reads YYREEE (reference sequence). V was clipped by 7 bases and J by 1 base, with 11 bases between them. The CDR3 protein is CASSREWNTGELFF. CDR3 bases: TGTGCCAGCTCTCGAGAGTGGAACACCGGGGAGCTGTTTTTT.

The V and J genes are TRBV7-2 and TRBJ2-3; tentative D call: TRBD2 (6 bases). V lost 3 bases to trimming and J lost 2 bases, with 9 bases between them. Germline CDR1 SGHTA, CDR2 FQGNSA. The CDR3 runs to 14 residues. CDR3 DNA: TGTGCCAGCAGCTTCGGGGGTATCACAGATACGCAGTATTTT. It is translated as CASSFGGITDTQYF. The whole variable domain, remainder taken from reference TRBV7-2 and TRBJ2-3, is GAGVSQSPSNKVTEKGKDVELRCDPISGHTALYWYRQSLGQGLEFLIYFQGNSAPDKSGLPSDRFSAERTGGSVSTLTIQRTQQEDSAVYLCASSFGGITDTQYFGPGTRLTVL.

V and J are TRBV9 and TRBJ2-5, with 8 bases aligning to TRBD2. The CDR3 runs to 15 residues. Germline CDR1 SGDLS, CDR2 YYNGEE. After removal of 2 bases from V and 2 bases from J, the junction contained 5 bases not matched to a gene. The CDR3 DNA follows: TGTGCCAGCAGCGTCGCGACTAGCGAACAAGAGACCCAGTACTTC. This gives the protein CASSVATSEQETQYF.

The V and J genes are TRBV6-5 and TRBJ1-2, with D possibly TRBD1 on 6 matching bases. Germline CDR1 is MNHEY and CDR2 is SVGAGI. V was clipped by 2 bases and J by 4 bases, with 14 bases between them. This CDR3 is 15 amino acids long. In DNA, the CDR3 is TGTGCCAGCAGTTACGGGGCCAGGGGTGGCTATGGCTACACCTTC. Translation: CASSYGARGGYGYTF.

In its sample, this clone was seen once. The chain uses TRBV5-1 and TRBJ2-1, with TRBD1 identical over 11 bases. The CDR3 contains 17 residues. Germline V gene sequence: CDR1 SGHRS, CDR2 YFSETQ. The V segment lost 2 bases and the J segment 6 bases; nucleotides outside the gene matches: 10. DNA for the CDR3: TGCGCCAGCAGCTTTCTACCCGGACAGGGGGCAGGCAATGAGCAGTTCTTC. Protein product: CASSFLPGQGAGNEQFF.

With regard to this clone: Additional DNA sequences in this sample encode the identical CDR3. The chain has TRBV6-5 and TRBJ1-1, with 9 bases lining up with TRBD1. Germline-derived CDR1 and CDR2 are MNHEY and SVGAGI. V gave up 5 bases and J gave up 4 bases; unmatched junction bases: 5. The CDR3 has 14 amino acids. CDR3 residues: CASSLQGARTEAFF. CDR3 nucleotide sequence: TGTGCCAGCAGTCTACAGGGGGCGCGCACTGAAGCTTTCTTT.

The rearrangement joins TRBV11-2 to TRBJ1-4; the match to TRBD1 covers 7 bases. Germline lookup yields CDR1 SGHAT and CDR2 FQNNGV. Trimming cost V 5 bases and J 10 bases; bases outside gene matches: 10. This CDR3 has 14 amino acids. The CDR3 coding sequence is TGTGCCAGCAGCCCGACAGGGAGATCGGGAAAACTGTTTTTT. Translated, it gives CASSPTGRSGKLFF.

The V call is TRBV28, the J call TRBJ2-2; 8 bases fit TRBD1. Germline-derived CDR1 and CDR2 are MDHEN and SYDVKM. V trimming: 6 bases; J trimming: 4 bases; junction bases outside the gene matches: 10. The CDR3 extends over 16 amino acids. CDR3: CASSFLSTGVTGELFF. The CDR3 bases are TGTGCCAGCAGCTTTCTGTCGACAGGGGTCACCGGGGAGCTGTTTTTT.

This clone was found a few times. The CDR3 region is CAISDRTGEGTEAFF. CDR3 in DNA: TGTGCCATCAGTGATCGGACAGGGGAGGGCACTGAAGCTTTCTTT. The chain recombines TRBV10-3 with TRBJ1-1; 9 nucleotides align to TRBD1. The V and J ends lost 3 bases and 4 bases, in that order; junction bases with no gene match: 6. Looked up from germline, CDR1 is ENHRY and CDR2 is SYGVKD. This CDR3 region has 15 residues.

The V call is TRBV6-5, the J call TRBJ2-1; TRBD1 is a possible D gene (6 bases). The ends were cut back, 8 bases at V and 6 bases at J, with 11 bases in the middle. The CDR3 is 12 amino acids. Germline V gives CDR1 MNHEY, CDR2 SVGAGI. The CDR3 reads CASQLGGNEQFF. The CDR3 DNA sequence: TGTGCCAGCCAACTAGGGGGCAATGAGCAGTTCTTC.

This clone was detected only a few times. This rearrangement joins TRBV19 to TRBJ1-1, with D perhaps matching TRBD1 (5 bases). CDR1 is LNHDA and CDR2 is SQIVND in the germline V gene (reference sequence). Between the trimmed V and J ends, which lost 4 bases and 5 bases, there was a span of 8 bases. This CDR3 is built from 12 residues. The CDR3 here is CASSTGWTEAFF. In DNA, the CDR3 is TGTGCCAGTAGTACAGGGTGGACTGAAGCTTTCTTT. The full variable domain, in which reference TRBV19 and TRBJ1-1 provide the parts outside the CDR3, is DGGITQSPKYLFRKEGQNVTLSCEQNLNHDAMYWYRQDPGQGLRLIYYSQIVNDFQKGDIAEGYSVSREKKESFPLTVTSAQKNPTAFYLCASSTGWTEAFFGQGTRLTVV.